Listed below are T cell receptor beta chains from one sample, sequenced in a study of beta chain features in type 1 diabetes. Profiling relied on immunoSEQ multiplex PCR, and the TCRdb table lists in-frame clones only, not all of them. This table has 150,000 to 170,000 clones, about 8.1% appearing once. The sequenced sample consisted of central memory CD4+ T cells from blood. The receptors originated from a man aged 18 to 30 in good health. Both conserved end residues are part of each CDR3.

v_gene: TRBV28; j_gene: TRBJ2-7; CDR3aa: CASSSRQGAYEQYF
v_gene: TRBV7-2; j_gene: TRBJ2-3; CDR3aa: CASSTQTRGETQYF
v_gene: TRBV12-5; j_gene: TRBJ2-1; CDR3aa: CASGLGGGLVGAYNEQFF
v_gene: TRBV2; j_gene: TRBJ2-5; CDR3aa: CASRGGHNQETQYF
v_gene: TRBV7-2; j_gene: TRBJ1-5; CDR3aa: CASSLERSSNQPQHF
v_gene: TRBV5-1; j_gene: TRBJ2-1; CDR3aa: CASGSGRAFNEQFF
v_gene: TRBV5-1; j_gene: TRBJ2-6; CDR3aa: CASSRITQGTGANVLTF
v_gene: TRBV7-2; j_gene: TRBJ2-7; CDR3aa: CASSLGGQGAREQYF
v_gene: TRBV5-4; j_gene: TRBJ1-2; CDR3aa: CASSLQQAWGYTF
v_gene: TRBV25-1; j_gene: TRBJ1-5; CDR3aa: CASSERDRGHQPQHF
v_gene: TRBV15; j_gene: TRBJ2-7; CDR3aa: CATSRGIGYEQYF
v_gene: TRBV19; j_gene: TRBJ1-2; CDR3aa: CASSRRSGSGYTF
v_gene: TRBV7-9; j_gene: TRBJ2-1; CDR3aa: CASSLRPGTSGNNEQFF
v_gene: TRBV21-1; j_gene: TRBJ2-2; CDR3aa: CASSKSGLAEHTGELFF
v_gene: TRBV7-3; j_gene: TRBJ2-7; CDR3aa: CASSLQQGSYEQYF
v_gene: TRBV18; j_gene: TRBJ2-5; CDR3aa: CASSPTPQGSGETQYF
v_gene: TRBV7-2; j_gene: TRBJ2-7; CDR3aa: CASSSALGGRSEQYF
v_gene: TRBV28; j_gene: TRBJ2-3; CDR3aa: CASTEGQALGGDTQYF
v_gene: TRBV5-6; j_gene: TRBJ1-5; CDR3aa: CASSLGPLQPQHF